This entry lists 5 T cell receptor beta chains sequenced from one sample in a study of tissue T cells after allogeneic stem cell transplantation. Sequenced by immunoSEQ multiplex PCR; TCRdb stores in-frame clones only, minus some. This table holds almost 2,500 clones, roughly 66% found once. Input material: gut tissue. Receptors were obtained from a female BALB/c mouse in good health. The strain's MHC: H2-d.

This clone has a handful of counts. Gene and germline names: mouse. The read terminates 1 residue ahead of where the CDR3 ends, so the germline J gene completes it. The rearrangement links TRBV13-3 to TRBJ1-3; D is ambiguous. CDR3 length: 13 residues. Trimming removed 6 bases from V and 0 bases from J, with 7 bases in between. Looked up from germline, CDR1 is NNHDY and CDR2 is SYVADS. The sequenced CDR3 bases are TGTGCCAGCAAGGCAAATTCTGGAAATACGCTCTAT. It translates to CASKANSGNTLY. In full, the CDR3 reads CASKANSGNTLYF. Full variable domain (remainder filled in from reference TRBV13-3 and TRBJ1-3): EAAVTQSPRSKVAVTGGKVTLSCHQTNNHDYMYWYRQDTGHGLRLIHYSYVADSTEKGDIPDGYKASRPSQENFSLILELASLSQTAVYFCASKANSGNTLYFGEGSRLIVV.

Concerning this clone: The gene names given are mouse names. The read is 1 residue too short to cover the CDR3 end, so that end is filled in from the germline J gene. The rearrangement uses TRBV5 and TRBJ2-5; tentatively, D is TRBD2 (6 bases). Between the trimmed V and J ends, which lost 2 bases and 0 bases, there was a span of 9 bases. Germline loops: CDR1 LGHNA, CDR2 YNLKQL (reference sequence). The CDR3 contains 15 residues. CDR3 DNA (partial): TGTGCCAGCAGCCAATTTACTGGGAACCAAGACACCCAGTAC. Translated, it gives CASSQFTGNQDTQY. The whole CDR3 region reads CASSQFTGNQDTQYF.

As for this clone: Genes and germline are mouse. The read gets to within 1 residue of the CDR3 end, and the germline J gene fills in the rest. This rearrangement joins TRBV5 to TRBJ2-5, with 10 nucleotides matching TRBD1. V shed 1 base and J 6 bases; nucleotides not matched to a gene: 4. Germline loops: CDR1 LGHNA, CDR2 YNLKQL (reference sequence). This CDR3 comprises 15 residues. The CDR3 reads CASSQAGTGADTQYF. CDR3 DNA (partial): TGTGCCAGCAGCCAAGCCGGGACAGGGGCCGACACCCAGTAC.

Comments on this clone: The gene symbols are mouse symbols. The CDR3 end is not reached by the read, which stops 1 residue before it; the germline J gene fills it in. The J gene is TRBJ2-5, the V gene TRBV20; D ambiguous. This CDR3 contains 13 residues. Looked up from germline, CDR1 is GFQATS and CDR2 is STVNSAI. The V end lost 1 base, the J end lost 0 bases, and 5 bases lay between the germline ends. The CDR3 spells CGARAKNQDTQYF. Partial CDR3 DNA: TGTGGTGCTAGGGCCAAAAACCAAGACACCCAGTAC.

A word on this clone: The gene names here belong to mouse. The read comes to an end 1 residue before the CDR3 does, leaving the germline J gene to fill in the end. The chain employs TRBV13-2 and TRBJ2-3, with a weak D call TRBD2 (6 bases). The CDR3 is 15 residues long. The V gene's germline CDR1 is NNHNN and CDR2 SYGAGS (reference sequence). Deletions cut 3 bases from V and 0 bases from J, with 11 bases between. This CDR3 reads CASGGRDYSAETLYF. The DNA read from the CDR3 is TGTGCCAGCGGTGGCCGGGACTATAGTGCAGAAACGCTGTAT.